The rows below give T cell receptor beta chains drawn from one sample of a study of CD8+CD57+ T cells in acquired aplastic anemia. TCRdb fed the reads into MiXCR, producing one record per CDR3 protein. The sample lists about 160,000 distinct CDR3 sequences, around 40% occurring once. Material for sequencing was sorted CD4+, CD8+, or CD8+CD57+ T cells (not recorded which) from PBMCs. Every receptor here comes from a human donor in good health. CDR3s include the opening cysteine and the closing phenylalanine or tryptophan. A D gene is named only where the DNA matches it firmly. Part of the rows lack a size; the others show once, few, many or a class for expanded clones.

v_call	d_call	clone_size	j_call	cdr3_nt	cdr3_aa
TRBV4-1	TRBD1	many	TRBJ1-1	TGCGCCAGCAGCTTACAGGGGGCTAAAGGAAACACTGAAGCTTTCTTT	CASSLQGAKGNTEAFF
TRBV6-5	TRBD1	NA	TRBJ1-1	TGTGCCAGCAGTTACTACACGACAGGGAGCACTGAAGCTCTCTTT	CASSYYTTGSTEALF
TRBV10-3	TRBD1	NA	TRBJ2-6	TGTGCCAGCAGTAAGACAGGGGATGGGGCCAACGTCCTGACTTTC	CASSKTGDGANVLTF
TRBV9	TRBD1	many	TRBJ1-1	TGTGCCAGCAGCGAGAGGGGGGACAGGGAGAACACTGAAGCTTTCTTT	CASSERGDRENTEAFF
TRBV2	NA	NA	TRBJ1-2	TGTGCCAGCGGGCCTGATGGGGCCTATGGCTACACCTTC	CASGPDGAYGYTF
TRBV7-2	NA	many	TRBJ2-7	TGTGCCAGCAGCTTAGTGGGGGGGGCCTTCTACGAGCAGTACTTC	CASSLVGGAFYEQYF
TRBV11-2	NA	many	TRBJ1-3	TGTGCCAGCAGCTTAGACGTCGGTAGCTCTGGAAACACCATATATTTT	CASSLDVGSSGNTIYF
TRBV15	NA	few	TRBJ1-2	TGTGCCACCAGCAGAGATTCGGGACACAGCTTTAACTATGGCTACACCTTC	CATSRDSGHSFNYGYTF
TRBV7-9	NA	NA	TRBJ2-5	TGTGCCAGCAGCTTAGCGCGGGGCAAAGAGACCCAGTACTTC	CASSLARGKETQYF
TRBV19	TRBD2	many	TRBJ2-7	TGTGCCAGTAGTGCCTCGGCGGGGGGCGCTTATCAAGCCGAGCAGTACTTC	CASSASAGGAYQAEQYF
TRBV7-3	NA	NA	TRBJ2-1	TGTGCCAGCAGCTTAAATCCCTCCTACAATGAGCAGTTCTTC	CASSLNPSYNEQFF
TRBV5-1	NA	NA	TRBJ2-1	TGCGCCAGCAGCTTGCGTCCAAATGAGCAGTTCTTC	CASSLRPNEQFF
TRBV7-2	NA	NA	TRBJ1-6	TGTGCCAGCAGCTTAGCAACGACAGTTTATAATTCACCCCTCCACTTT	CASSLATTVYNSPLHF
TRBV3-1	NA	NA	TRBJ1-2	TGTGCCAGCAGCCAAAAGGACGGAAAAGTAAATGGCTACACCTTC	CASSQKDGKVNGYTF
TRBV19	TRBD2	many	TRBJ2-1	TGTGCCAGTAAGGGACTAGCGGGAGGGAGTAATGAGCAGTTCTTC	CASKGLAGGSNEQFF
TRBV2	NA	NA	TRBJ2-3	TGTGCCAGCAGTGAATTGGGTTCAGGGGAGTCTGGCACAGATACGCAGTATTTT	CASSELGSGESGTDTQYF
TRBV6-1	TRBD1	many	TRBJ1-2	TGTGCCAGCCGACGGGACAGGCTTAACTATGGCTACACCTTC	CASRRDRLNYGYTF
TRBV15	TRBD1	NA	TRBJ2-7	TGTGCCACCAGGGCTACAGGGGAAGGCTACGAGCAGTACTTC	CATRATGEGYEQYF
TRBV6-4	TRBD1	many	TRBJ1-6	TGTGCCAGCAGCACACAGGGGAATTCACCCCTCCACTTT	CASSTQGNSPLHF
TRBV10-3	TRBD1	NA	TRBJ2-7	TGTGCCATCAGGCAAGGGGACAGCTACGAGCAGTACTTC	CAIRQGDSYEQYF
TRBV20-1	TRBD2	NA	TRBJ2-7	TGCAGTGCCACCGGGAGGCTAGCGGGAGCGGGCGAGCAGTACTTC	CSATGRLAGAGEQYF
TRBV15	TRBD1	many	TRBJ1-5	TGTGCCACCAGCAGAGCACCAGGGGGAGCGGAGCCCCAGCATTTT	CATSRAPGGAEPQHF
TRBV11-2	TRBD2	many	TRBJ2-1	TGTGCCAGCAGTTACGAGGGGACTAGCGGCTACAATGAGCAGTTCTTC	CASSYEGTSGYNEQFF